The clone carrying this T cell receptor (beta chain) appeared a few times. The antigen remains undetermined. The data were obtained in a study of T cell repertoires in cytomegalovirus infection. Overall study context: The study used recently identified HLA-C-restricted and well-studied HLA-B-restricted CMV epitopes. Findings and limits, study-wide: Public TCR beta family frequency separated CMV-and-HLA carriers, including in an independent cohort.

J was trimmed by 4 bases and V by 4 bases; bases with no gene match: 5. Per germline, CDR1 MDHEN and CDR2 SYDVKM. There are 15 residues in the CDR3. TCRdb processed the reads anew with MiXCR; each CDR3 protein has one entry. The sample consists of about 60,000 distinct CDR3 sequences, roughly 21% of them appearing once. The gene calls are TRBV28 and TRBJ2-2; TRBD2 agrees at 8 bases. The sample consisted of CD8+ T cells from cultured PBMCs, taken from culture after CMV antigen stimulation. This TCR was sampled from a human donor in good health (CMV status not recorded). Some clones in this sample may be carry-over from other donors' samples. CDR3 DNA: TGTGCCAGCAGTTCGTTAGCGGGGAGCACCGGGGAGCTGTTTTTT. It codes for CASSSLAGSTGELFF.